Listed below are T cell receptor beta chains from one sample, sequenced in a study of T-cell memory formation after mild COVID-19. TCRdb analysed the 5' RACE reads with MiXCR anew, one entry per CDR3 protein. Among about 240,000 distinct CDR3 sequences listed, 8.5% to 9.5% were seen once. Sequenced: PBMCs or a T cell subset sorted from them (not recorded which). The receptors stem from a man aged 18-30 years who had mild COVID-19 (a few samples of this study predate the infection). Cell type and time point are not known. Both conserved end residues are part of each CDR3. Each record gives: J gene, V gene, clone size, D gene, CDR3 DNA, CDR3 protein. The D gene is left open where the match is weak. For some rows the clone size is stated as once, few or many, or as a class when expanded; others skip it.

>TRBJ2-5|TRBV27|few|TRBD2
TGTGCCAGCAGTTTTTCGCGGGGGGGCGGGGAGACCCAGTACTTC
CASSFSRGGGETQYF
>TRBJ1-2|TRBV5-1|NA|TRBD1
TGCGCCAGCAGCTTGGGACAGGGGTTCTCCAACTATGGCTACACCTTC
CASSLGQGFSNYGYTF
>TRBJ2-2|TRBV14|NA|NA
TGTGCCAGCAGCCGGAGACTCGCGGTCGGCACCGGGGAGCTGTTTTTT
CASSRRLAVGTGELFF
>TRBJ1-5|TRBV7-9|few|NA
TGTGCCAGCAGCGGCGACAGCCATAGCAATCAGCCCCAGCATTTT
CASSGDSHSNQPQHF
>TRBJ2-7|TRBV30|NA|NA
TGTGCCTGGAGTGTCGATTCTGGTTACGAGCAGTACTTC
CAWSVDSGYEQYF
>TRBJ1-3|TRBV5-1|few|NA
TGCGCCAGCAGGGGTGTTGGAAACACCATATATTTT
CASRGVGNTIYF
>TRBJ2-3|TRBV20-1|many|NA
TGCAGTGCCACGCCAGGGGCTAGCACAGATACGCAGTATTTT
CSATPGASTDTQYF
>TRBJ1-5|TRBV27|few|NA
TGTGCCAGCGGAGTGGATAGCAATCAGCCCCAGCATTTT
CASGVDSNQPQHF
>TRBJ1-1|TRBV18|NA|TRBD1
TGTGCCAGCTCAATTACGGGACAGGTGAAGGCCGTCTTT
CASSITGQVKAVF
>TRBJ1-5|TRBV7-9|few|NA
TGTGCCAGCAGCTTAGTTCAATCGGGGACGGGGAGCAATCAGCCCCAGCATTTT
CASSLVQSGTGSNQPQHF
>TRBJ1-1|TRBV3-1|NA|TRBD1
TGTGCCAGCAGCCAGCAGGGCCGGGGACAGATTGAAGCTTTCTTT
CASSQQGRGQIEAFF
>TRBJ2-5|TRBV5-5|NA|NA
TGTGCCAGCAGCCGACTGTTCAGCCGGGTTGGAGAAAAGACCCAGTACTTC
CASSRLFSRVGEKTQYF
>TRBJ2-5|TRBV7-2|few|NA
TGTGCCAGCAGGTCTCGCGGGGCCTTCCAAGAGACCCAGTACTTC
CASRSRGAFQETQYF
>TRBJ2-7|TRBV15|NA|TRBD1
TGTGCCACCAGCAGAGAACCTTTCCGGACAGGGGTCGTATACGAGCAGTACTTC
CATSREPFRTGVVYEQYF
>TRBJ2-3|TRBV27|NA|NA
TGTGCCAGCAGCCGGACCAGGTACACAGATACGCAGTATTTT
CASSRTRYTDTQYF
>TRBJ2-3|TRBV12-3/TRBV12-4|NA|NA
TGTGCCAGCAGTCAATCCGGTCCGGATACGCAGTATTTT
CASSQSGPDTQYF
>TRBJ2-2|TRBV5-1|few|TRBD2
TGCGCCAGCAGCGCCGCTAGCGGGAACACCGGGGAGCTGTTTTTT
CASSAASGNTGELFF
>TRBJ1-1|TRBV29-1|NA|NA
TGCAGCGTTGTAAGTGTGAACACTGAAGCTTTCTTT
CSVVSVNTEAFF
>TRBJ2-5|TRBV11-1|few|NA
TGTGCCAGCAGCCCGAAGTCTAAAGAGACCCAGTACTTC
CASSPKSKETQYF
>TRBJ2-5|TRBV6-2/TRBV6-3|few|NA
TGTGCCAGCAGCTTTTTAGGCAGGGGAACGGAGACCCAGTACTTC
CASSFLGRGTETQYF
>TRBJ2-3|TRBV4-1|few|NA
TGCGCCAGCAGCCAGCCCCTAGCGAGAGATAGAGATACGCAGTATTTT
CASSQPLARDRDTQYF
>TRBJ1-1|TRBV7-2|NA|NA
TGTGCCAGCACCCCCAAGCTTGCTGGGACTGAAGCTTTCTTT
CASTPKLAGTEAFF
>TRBJ1-2|TRBV5-1|many|TRBD1
TGTGCCAGCAGCCGGGGACAGAACTATGGCTACACCTTC
CASSRGQNYGYTF
>TRBJ2-5|TRBV5-1|many|TRBD2
TGCGCCAGCAGCTTACGCGGGGGGAACCAAGAGACCCAGTACTTC
CASSLRGGNQETQYF
>TRBJ1-6|TRBV20-1|NA|NA
TGCAGTGCTAGAGCCTCGGGACTAGGGAATTCACCCCTCCACTTT
CSARASGLGNSPLHF
>TRBJ1-1|TRBV29-1|few|TRBD1
TGCAGCGTCGCACAGGGGGCGCGCACTGAAGCTTTCTTT
CSVAQGARTEAFF
>TRBJ2-3|TRBV9|NA|NA
TGTGCCAGCAGCGTACGGGGGGCCGGGACAGATACGCAGTATTTT
CASSVRGAGTDTQYF
>TRBJ2-1|TRBV11-3|few|NA
TGTGCCAGCAGCTTAGAAACAGGCCCCGGGGGAGAGCAGTTCTTC
CASSLETGPGGEQFF
>TRBJ2-2|TRBV27|NA|TRBD2
TGTGCCAGCAGTTGGGTAGCGGGGATCGGCGGGGAGCTGTTTTTT
CASSWVAGIGGELFF
>TRBJ2-2|TRBV20-1|NA|NA
TGCAGTGCTAGAGTTGGGACCTCCGGGGAGCTGTTTTTT
CSARVGTSGELFF
>TRBJ1-2|TRBV4-1|few|NA
TGCGCCAGCAGTCCCTATGAGGGGACTATGGATGGCTACACCTTC
CASSPYEGTMDGYTF
>TRBJ2-3|TRBV29-1|few|NA
TGCAGCGTGGTCCCCCCCGCAGATACGCAGTATTTT
CSVVPPADTQYF
>TRBJ1-2|TRBV20-1|many|NA
TGCAGTGCTAGAGATTCGGGTCTGGGGAACTATGGCTACACCTTC
CSARDSGLGNYGYTF
>TRBJ2-5|TRBV6-6|few|NA
TGTGCCAGCGATGGCGAGGGGGAGACCCAGTACTTC
CASDGEGETQYF
>TRBJ2-1|TRBV19|NA|NA
TGTGCCAGTAGTACCCGGGCCGGAGAGGTTGAGCAGTTCTTC
CASSTRAGEVEQFF
>TRBJ1-5|TRBV19|NA|NA
TGTGCCAGTAGTAGGGACATCAATCAGCCCCAGCATTTT
CASSRDINQPQHF
>TRBJ2-3|TRBV7-3|few|TRBD1
TGTGCCAGCAGCTCGGGACAGAGCACAGATACGCAGTATTTT
CASSSGQSTDTQYF
>TRBJ2-5|TRBV5-4|NA|TRBD2
TGTGCCAGCACTCCTGGGGGGGGACAAGAGACCCAGTACTTC
CASTPGGGQETQYF
>TRBJ1-1|TRBV5-1|few|NA
TGCGCCAGCAGCCGATCGGGGGTCGGGGCCACTGAAGCTTTCTTT
CASSRSGVGATEAFF
>TRBJ2-5|TRBV7-2|NA|NA
TGTGCCAGCAGTCGAACACACAGGAAAATAGAGACCCAGTACTTC
CASSRTHRKIETQYF
>TRBJ1-1|TRBV29-1|NA|NA
TGCAGCGTTGGCAGGGTAACGAACACTGAAGCTTTCTTT
CSVGRVTNTEAFF
>TRBJ1-2|TRBV19|NA|NA
TGTGCCCTCGGGTCCTTTGGTATTGGCTACACCTTC
CALGSFGIGYTF
>TRBJ2-7|TRBV5-4|many|NA
TGTGCCAGCAGCTTGGGGGACATCCCCTACGAGCAGTACTTC
CASSLGDIPYEQYF
>TRBJ1-4|TRBV5-1|few|NA
TGCGCCAGCAGCTTGGACGGGATGGCTAATGAAAAACTGTTTTTT
CASSLDGMANEKLFF